This T cell receptor (beta chain) appears in the sequencing data of a study of cytomegalovirus exposure and HLA in healthy donors. Points from the study as a whole: Whilst most TCR sequences proved rare, a subset of public TCRs occurred across many donors.

PCR employed 60 Vbeta and 13 Jbeta primers. Profiling relied on immunoSEQ multiplex PCR, and the TCRdb table lists in-frame clones only, not all of them. Here the sample spans roughly 180,000 clones, 75% to 85% being singletons. A word on this clone: No antigen is known for it.

This CDR3 comprises 16 residues. The germline V gene has CDR1 SNHLY and CDR2 FYNNEI. V was clipped by 2 bases and J by 6 bases, with 17 bases between them. The rearrangement links TRBV2 to TRBJ1-5, with a possible D match to TRBD1 (6 bases). The sequence was collected from a man aged 18 to 30 in good health and CMV-seronegative. Sequencing was carried out using PBMCs. CDR3 bases: TGTGCCAGCAGTGAAAGCCCTACAGGGTGGGGTCAGCCCCAGCATTTT. Protein sequence: CASSESPTGWGQPQHF.